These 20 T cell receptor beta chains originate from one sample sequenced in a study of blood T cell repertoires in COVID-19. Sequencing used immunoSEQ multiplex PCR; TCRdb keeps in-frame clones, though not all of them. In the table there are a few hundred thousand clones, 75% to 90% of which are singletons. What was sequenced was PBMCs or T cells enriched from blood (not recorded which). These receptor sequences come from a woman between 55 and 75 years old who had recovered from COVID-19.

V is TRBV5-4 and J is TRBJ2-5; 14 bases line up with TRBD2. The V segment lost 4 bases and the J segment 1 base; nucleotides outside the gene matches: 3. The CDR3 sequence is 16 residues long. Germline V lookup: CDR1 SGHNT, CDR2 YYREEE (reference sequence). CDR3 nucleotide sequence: TGTGCCAGCAGCAGGACTAGCGGGGGGCCCCAAGAGACCCAGTACTTC. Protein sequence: CASSRTSGGPQETQYF.

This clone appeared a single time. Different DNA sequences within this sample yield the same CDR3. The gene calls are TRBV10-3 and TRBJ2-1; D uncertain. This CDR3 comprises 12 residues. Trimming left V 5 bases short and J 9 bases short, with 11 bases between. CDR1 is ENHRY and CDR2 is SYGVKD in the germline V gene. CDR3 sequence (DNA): TGTGCCATCAGTCCTCGAACAACTGAGCAGTTCTTC. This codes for CAISPRTTEQFF.

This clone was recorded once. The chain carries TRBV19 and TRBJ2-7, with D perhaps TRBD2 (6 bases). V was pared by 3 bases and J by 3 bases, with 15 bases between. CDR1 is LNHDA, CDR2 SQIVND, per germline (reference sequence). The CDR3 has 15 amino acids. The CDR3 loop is CASSIGGLLGYEQYF. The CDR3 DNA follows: TGTGCCAGTAGTATTGGGGGACTCCTCGGCTACGAGCAGTACTTC.

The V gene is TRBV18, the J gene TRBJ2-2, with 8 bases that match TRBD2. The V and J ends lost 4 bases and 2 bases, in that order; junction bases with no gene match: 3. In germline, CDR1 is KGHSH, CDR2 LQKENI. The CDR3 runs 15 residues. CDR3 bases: TGTGCCAGCTCACAAGGACTAGCCAACACCGGGGAGCTGTTTTTT. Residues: CASSQGLANTGELFF.

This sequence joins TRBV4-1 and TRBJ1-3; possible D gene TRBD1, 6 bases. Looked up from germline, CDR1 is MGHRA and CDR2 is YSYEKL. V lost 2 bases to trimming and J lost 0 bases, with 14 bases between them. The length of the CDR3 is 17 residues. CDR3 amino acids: CASSQRDTESSGNTIYF. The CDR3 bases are TGCGCCAGCAGCCAAAGGGACACCGAAAGCTCTGGAAACACCATATATTTT.

The DNA of the CDR3 is TGTGCCAGCTCACCCTATCAAGAGACCCAGTACTTC. Encoded protein: CASSPYQETQYF. The chain is built from TRBV18 and TRBJ2-5; D not certain. V gave up 3 bases and J gave up 2 bases, with 4 bases separating them. The germline gives CDR1 KGHSH, CDR2 LQKENI. The CDR3 is made up of 12 amino acids.

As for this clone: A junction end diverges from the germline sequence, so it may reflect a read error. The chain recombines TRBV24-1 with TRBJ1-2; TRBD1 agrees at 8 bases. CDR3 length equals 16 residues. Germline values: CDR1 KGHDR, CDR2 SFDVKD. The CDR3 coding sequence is TGTGCCACCAGTGACCCCGGGACAGGTTCTAATTATGGCTACACCTTC. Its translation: CATSDPGTGSNYGYTF.

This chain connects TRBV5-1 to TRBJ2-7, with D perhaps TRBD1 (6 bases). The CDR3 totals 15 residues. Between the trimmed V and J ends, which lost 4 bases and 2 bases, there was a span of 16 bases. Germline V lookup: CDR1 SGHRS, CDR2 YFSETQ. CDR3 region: CASSPVGTSTYEQYF. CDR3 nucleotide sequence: TGCGCCAGCAGCCCGGTAGGGACATCTACCTACGAGCAGTACTTC. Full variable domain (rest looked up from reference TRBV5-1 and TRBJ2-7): KAGVTQTPRYLIKTRGQQVTLSCSPISGHRSVSWYQQTPGQGLQFLFEYFSETQRNKGNFPGRFSGRQFSNSRSEMNVSTLELGDSALYLCASSPVGTSTYEQYFGPGTRLTVT.

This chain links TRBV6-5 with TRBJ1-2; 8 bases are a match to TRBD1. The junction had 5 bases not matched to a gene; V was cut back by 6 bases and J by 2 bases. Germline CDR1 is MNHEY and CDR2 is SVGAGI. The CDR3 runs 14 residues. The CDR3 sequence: CASSRTGRNYGYTF. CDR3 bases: TGTGCCAGCAGCCGGACAGGGCGGAACTATGGCTACACCTTC.

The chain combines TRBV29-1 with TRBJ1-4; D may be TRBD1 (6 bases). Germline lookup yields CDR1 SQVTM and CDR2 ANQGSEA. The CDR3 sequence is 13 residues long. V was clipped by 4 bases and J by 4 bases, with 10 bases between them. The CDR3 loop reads CSVAGQLNEKLFF. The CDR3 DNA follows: TGCAGCGTTGCCGGACAGCTTAATGAAAAACTGTTTTTT. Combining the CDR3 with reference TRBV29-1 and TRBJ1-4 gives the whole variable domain SAVISQKPSRDICQRGTSLTIQCQVDSQVTMMFWYRQQPGQSLTLIATANQGSEATYESGFVIDKFPISRPNLTFSTLTVSNMSPEDSSIYLCSVAGQLNEKLFFGSGTQLSVL.

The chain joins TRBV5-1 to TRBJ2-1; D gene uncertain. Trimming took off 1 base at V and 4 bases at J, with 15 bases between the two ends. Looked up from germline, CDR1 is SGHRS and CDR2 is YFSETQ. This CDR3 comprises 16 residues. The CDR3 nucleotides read TGCGCCAGCAGCTTGTATCGCGGTAATGCGTACAATGAGCAGTTCTTC. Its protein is CASSLYRGNAYNEQFF.

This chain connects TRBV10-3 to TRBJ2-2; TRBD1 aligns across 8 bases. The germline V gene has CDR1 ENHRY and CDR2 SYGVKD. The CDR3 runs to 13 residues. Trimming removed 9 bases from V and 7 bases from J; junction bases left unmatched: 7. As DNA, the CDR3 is TGTGCCATGACGGACAGGGCGGGCGGGGAGCTGTTTTTT. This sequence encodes CAMTDRAGGELFF.

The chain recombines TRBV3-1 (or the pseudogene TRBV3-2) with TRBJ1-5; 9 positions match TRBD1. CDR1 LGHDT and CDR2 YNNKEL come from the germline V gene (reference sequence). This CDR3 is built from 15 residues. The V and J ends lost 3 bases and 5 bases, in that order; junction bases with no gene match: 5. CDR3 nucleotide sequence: TGTGCCAGCAGCCAGGGAAGGACAGGGGATCAGCCCCAGCATTTT. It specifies CASSQGRTGDQPQHF.

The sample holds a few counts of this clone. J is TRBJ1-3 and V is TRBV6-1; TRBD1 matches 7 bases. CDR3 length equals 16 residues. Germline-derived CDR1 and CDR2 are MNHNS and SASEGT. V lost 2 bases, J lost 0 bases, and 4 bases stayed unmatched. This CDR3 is CASSERGGNSGNTIYF. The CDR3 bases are TGTGCCAGCAGTGAACGAGGGGGCAACTCTGGAAACACCATATATTTT.

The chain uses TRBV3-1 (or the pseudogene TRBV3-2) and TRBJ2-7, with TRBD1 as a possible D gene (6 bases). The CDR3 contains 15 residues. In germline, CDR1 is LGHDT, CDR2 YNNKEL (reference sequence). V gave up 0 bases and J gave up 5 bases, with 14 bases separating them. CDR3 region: CASSQDYSGAHEQYF. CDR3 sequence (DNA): TGTGCCAGCAGCCAAGATTATTCAGGGGCGCACGAGCAGTACTTC.

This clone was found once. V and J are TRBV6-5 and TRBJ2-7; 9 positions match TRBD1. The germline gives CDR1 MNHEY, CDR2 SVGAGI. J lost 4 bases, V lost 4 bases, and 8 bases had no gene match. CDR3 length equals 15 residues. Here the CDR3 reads CASSFGTGKPYEQYF. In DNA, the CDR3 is TGTGCCAGCAGTTTTGGGACAGGGAAACCTTACGAGCAGTACTTC.

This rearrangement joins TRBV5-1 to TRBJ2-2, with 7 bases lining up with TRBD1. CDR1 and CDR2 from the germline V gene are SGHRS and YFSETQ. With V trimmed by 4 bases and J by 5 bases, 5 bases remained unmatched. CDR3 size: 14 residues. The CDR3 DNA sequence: TGCGCCAGCAGCCGGGACAGACTGACCGGGGAGCTGTTTTTT. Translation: CASSRDRLTGELFF.

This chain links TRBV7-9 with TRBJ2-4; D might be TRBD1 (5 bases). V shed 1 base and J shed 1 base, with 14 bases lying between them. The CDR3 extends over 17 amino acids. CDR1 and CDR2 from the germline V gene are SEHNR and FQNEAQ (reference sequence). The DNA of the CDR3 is TGTGCCAGCAGCTTAGACAGGCCCCTGAGCGCCAAAAACATTCAGTACTTC. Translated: CASSLDRPLSAKNIQYF. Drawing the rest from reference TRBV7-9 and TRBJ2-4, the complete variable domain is DTGVSQNPRHKITKRGQNVTFRCDPISEHNRLYWYRQTLGQGPEFLTYFQNEAQLEKSRLLSDRFSAERPKGSFSTLEIQRTEQGDSAMYLCASSLDRPLSAKNIQYFGAGTRLSVL.

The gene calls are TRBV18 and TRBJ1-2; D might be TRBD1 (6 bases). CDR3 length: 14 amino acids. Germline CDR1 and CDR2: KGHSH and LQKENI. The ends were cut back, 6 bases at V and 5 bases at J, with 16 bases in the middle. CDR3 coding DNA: TGTGCCAGCTCCCCTGAACAGGGAGAGTATGGCTACACCTTC. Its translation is CASSPEQGEYGYTF.

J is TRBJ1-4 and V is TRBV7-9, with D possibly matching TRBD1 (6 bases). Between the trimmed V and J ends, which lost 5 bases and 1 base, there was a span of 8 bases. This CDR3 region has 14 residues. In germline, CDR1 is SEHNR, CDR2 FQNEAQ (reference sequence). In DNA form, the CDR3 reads TGTGCCAGCAGCCTACAGGGAACTAATGAAAAACTGTTTTTT. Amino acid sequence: CASSLQGTNEKLFF.